Below, 9 T cell receptor beta chains from the same sample are listed, as sequenced in a study of regulatory T cells in long-lasting Graves disease. In building TCR beta libraries, iRepertoire HTBI primers were used together with Arm-PCR of CDR3 regions. From the multiplex PCR reads, TCRdb called clonotypes with MiXCR, one entry per CDR3 protein. The sample consists of hundreds of thousands of distinct CDR3 sequences, around 21% of them appearing once. Documented time point: persistent/refractory GD, antithyroid drugs over 5 years with positive TRAb. RNA extracted from PBMCs served as the sequencing template. The sequenced sample was peripheral blood mononuclear cells (PBMCs), obtained when the disease was refractory, from a patient treated with antithyroid drugs. The source of these receptors is a female donor with Graves disease.

This clonotype was counted at least ten times. The chain employs TRBV28 and TRBJ1-2, with 7 bases lining up with TRBD1. V was pared by 6 bases and J by 4 bases, with 2 bases of the junction left unmatched. The CDR3 totals 12 residues. Germline CDR1 MDHEN, CDR2 SYDVKM. This CDR3 is CASRTGSYGYTF. The DNA of the CDR3 is TGTGCCAGCAGGACAGGGTCCTATGGCTACACCTTC.

The chain is built from TRBV7-6 and TRBJ1-5; weak D call: TRBD1 (5 bases). Trimming left V 5 bases short and J 0 bases short, with 29 bases between. The CDR3 extends over 21 amino acids. The germline gives CDR1 SGHVS, CDR2 FNYEAQ. CDR3 in amino acids: CASSLNGQAGLMNNSNQPQHF. The CDR3 nucleotides read TGTGCCAGCAGCCTCAACGGTCAGGCGGGACTCATGAACAATAGCAATCAGCCCCAGCATTTT.

Of note for this clonotype: This sequence may be a read error, since a much larger clone differs from it by one base. The chain is built from TRBV7-8 and TRBJ2-5; weak D call: TRBD2 (5 bases). The germline CDR1 and CDR2 sequences are SGHVS and FQNEAQ. This CDR3 comprises 16 residues. The DNA for the CDR3 is TGTGCCAGCAGCTTACTAGGACTGGAACAAAAAGAGGCCCAGTACTTC. Translating gives CASSLLGLEQKEAQYF.

This clonotype was seen ten or more times. V and J are TRBV28 and TRBJ1-1; unclear D gene. The CDR3 consists of 14 residues. Trimming removed 6 bases from V and 0 bases from J, with 11 bases in between. Germline V gene data show CDR1 as MDHEN and CDR2 as SYDVKM. The CDR3, as DNA: TGTGCCAGCAGCCCAGATAGAGTGAACACTGAAGCTTTCTTT. This translates into CASSPDRVNTEAFF.

This clonotype was seen ten or more times. This chain links TRBV2 with TRBJ2-7; D remains unclear. With 6 bases removed from V and 6 bases from J, the gap between germline ends came to 3 bases. The CDR3 is made up of 9 amino acids. Looked up from germline, CDR1 is SNHLY and CDR2 is FYNNEI. CDR3 region: CASSSEQYF. Here the CDR3 DNA reads TGTGCCAGCAGCTCCGAGCAGTACTTC.

In this sample, this clonotype turned up many times. V is TRBV12-3 or TRBV12-4 and J is TRBJ2-7; TRBD1 might be the D (6 bases). V lost 6 bases and J lost 4, with 13 bases in between. The CDR3 contains 13 residues. The CDR3 sequence is CASRSLDSYEQYF. DNA of the CDR3: TGTGCCAGCAGATCCTTGGACAGTTACGAGCAGTACTTC.

In its sample, this clonotype was seen a few times. This sequence joins TRBV19 and TRBJ2-2, with 7 bases aligning to TRBD2. The V gene's germline CDR1 is LNHDA and CDR2 SQIVND (reference sequence). V was pared by 4 bases and J by 0 bases, with 5 bases of the junction left unmatched. There are 16 residues in the CDR3. CDR3 region: CASSNLRGANTGELFF. The DNA for the CDR3 is TGTGCCAGTAGTAATTTACGGGGGGCGAACACCGGGGAGCTGTTTTTT.

This clonotype was seen only a few times. The chain has TRBV2 and TRBJ2-7; tentative D call: TRBD1 (5 bases). V was shortened by 3 bases and J by 3 bases, with 12 bases between the two germline ends. Germline V CDR1 and CDR2: SNHLY, FYNNEI. There are 14 residues in the CDR3. For the CDR3, the DNA is TGTGCCAGCAGTGACCTGGGGCAGGACTACGAGCAGTACTTC. This gives the protein CASSDLGQDYEQYF.

This clonotype was observed a handful of times. The rearrangement links TRBV15 to TRBJ2-1; 9 bases are a match to TRBD1. With 0 bases clipped from V and 8 bases from J, the junction kept 8 bases outside the gene matches. The CDR3 sequence is 16 residues long. In germline, CDR1 is LNHNV, CDR2 YYDKDF (reference sequence). Written as DNA, the CDR3 is TGTGCCACCAGCAGAGAGGGATTAACAGGGGGCGATGAGCAGTTCTTC. It yields the protein CATSREGLTGGDEQFF.